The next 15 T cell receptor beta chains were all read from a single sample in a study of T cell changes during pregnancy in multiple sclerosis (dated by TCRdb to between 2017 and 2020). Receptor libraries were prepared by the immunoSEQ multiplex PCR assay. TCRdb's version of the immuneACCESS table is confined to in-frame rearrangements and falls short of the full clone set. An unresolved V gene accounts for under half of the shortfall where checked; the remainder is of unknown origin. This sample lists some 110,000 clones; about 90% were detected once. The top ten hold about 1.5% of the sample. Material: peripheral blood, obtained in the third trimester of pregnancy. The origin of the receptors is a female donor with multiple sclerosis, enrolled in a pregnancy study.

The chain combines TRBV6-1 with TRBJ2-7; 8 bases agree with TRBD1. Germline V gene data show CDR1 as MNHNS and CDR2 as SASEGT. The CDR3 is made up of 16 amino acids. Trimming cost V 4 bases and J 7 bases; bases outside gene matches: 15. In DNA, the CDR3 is TGTGCCAGCAGTGCCCTCCGAGGGACAGGTGCAACTGAGCAGTACTTC. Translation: CASSALRGTGATEQYF.

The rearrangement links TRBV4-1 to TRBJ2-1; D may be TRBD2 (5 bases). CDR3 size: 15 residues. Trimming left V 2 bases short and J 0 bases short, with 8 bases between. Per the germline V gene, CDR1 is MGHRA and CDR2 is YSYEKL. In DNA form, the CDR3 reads TGCGCCAGCAGCCAAATCACTAGCTCCTACAATGAGCAGTTCTTC. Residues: CASSQITSSYNEQFF.

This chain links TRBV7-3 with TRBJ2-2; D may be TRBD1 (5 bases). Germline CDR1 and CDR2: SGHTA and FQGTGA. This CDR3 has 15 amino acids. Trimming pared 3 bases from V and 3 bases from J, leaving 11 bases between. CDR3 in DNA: TGTGCCAGCAGCTTGATGGGGCCCGACACCGGGGAGCTGTTTTTT. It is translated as CASSLMGPDTGELFF.

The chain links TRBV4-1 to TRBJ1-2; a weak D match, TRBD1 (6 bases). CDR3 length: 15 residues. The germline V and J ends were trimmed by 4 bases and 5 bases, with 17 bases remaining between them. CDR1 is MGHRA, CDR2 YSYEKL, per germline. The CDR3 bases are TGCGCCAGCAGCCCCCACGTTGACAGGAAATATGGCTACACCTTC. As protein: CASSPHVDRKYGYTF.

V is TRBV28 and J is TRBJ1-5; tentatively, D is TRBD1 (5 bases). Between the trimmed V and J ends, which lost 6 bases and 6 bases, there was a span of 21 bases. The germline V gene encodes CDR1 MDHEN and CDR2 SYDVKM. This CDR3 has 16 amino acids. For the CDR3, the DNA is TGTGCCAGCAGCCGCGCGGGGGGGAGCGGGAGTCAGCCCCAGCATTTT. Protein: CASSRAGGSGSQPQHF.

The DNA for the CDR3 is TGTGCCAGCACCAGCGGGACACATACCCAAGAGACCCAGTACTTC. Its protein is CASTSGTHTQETQYF. The V and J genes are TRBV21-1 and TRBJ2-5; TRBD2 is taken as the D call from the table, unchecked against the DNA. TRBV21-1 is a pseudogene locus. This CDR3 spans 15 amino acids.

CDR3 in amino acids: CASSPITRDEQFF. The CDR3 DNA reads TGCGCCAGCAGCCCCATAACCCGGGATGAGCAGTTCTTC. The rearrangement links TRBV5-1 to TRBJ2-1, with D hard to call. Per germline, CDR1 SGHRS and CDR2 YFSETQ. Trimming pared 4 bases from V and 8 bases from J, leaving 13 bases between. This CDR3 has 13 residues.

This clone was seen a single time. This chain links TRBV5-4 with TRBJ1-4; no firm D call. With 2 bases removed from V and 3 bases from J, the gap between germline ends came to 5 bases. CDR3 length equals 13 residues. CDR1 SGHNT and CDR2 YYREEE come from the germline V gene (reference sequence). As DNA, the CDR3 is TGTGCCAGCAGCTTCCGGGCTAATGAAAAACTGTTTTTT. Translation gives CASSFRANEKLFF.

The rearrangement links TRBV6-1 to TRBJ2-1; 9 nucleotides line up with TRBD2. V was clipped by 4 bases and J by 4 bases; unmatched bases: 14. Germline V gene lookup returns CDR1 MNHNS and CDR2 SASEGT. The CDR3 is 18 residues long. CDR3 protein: CASSVGVEQRGVYNEQFF. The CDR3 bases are TGTGCCAGCAGTGTGGGGGTGGAACAGCGGGGGGTATACAATGAGCAGTTCTTC.

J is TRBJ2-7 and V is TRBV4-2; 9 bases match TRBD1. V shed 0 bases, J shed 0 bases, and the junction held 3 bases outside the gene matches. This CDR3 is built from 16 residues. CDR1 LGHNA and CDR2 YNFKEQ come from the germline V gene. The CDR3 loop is CASSQDAGQGSYEQYF. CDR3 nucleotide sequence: TGTGCCAGCAGCCAAGACGCGGGACAGGGCTCCTACGAGCAGTACTTC.

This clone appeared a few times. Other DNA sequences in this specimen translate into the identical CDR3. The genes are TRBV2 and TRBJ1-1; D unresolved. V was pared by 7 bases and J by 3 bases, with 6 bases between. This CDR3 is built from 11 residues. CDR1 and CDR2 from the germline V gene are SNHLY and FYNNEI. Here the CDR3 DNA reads TGTGCCAGCATGAGGGACACTGAAGCTTTCTTT. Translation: CASMRDTEAFF.

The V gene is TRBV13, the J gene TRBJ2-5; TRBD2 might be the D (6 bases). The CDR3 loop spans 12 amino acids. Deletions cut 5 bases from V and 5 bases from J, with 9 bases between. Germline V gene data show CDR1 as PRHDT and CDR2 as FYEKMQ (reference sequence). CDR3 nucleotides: TGTGCCAGCAGCCCTCGGGGGGAGACCCAGTACTTC. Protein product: CASSPRGETQYF.

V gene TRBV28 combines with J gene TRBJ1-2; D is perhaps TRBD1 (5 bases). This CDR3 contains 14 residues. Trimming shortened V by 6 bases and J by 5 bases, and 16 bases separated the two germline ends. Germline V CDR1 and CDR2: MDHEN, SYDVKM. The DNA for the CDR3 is TGTGCCAGCAGGGGGGGTGCGGGCCTATATGGCTACACCTTC. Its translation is CASRGGAGLYGYTF.

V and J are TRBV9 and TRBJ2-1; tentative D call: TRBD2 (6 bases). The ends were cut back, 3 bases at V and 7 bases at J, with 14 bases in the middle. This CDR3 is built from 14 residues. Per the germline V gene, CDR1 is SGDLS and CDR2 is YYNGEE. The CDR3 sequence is CASSGPLASNEQFF. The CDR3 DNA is TGTGCCAGCAGCGGACCCCTAGCGTCGAATGAGCAGTTCTTC.

CDR3 amino acids: CSVEDYSSLYGYTF. In DNA form, the CDR3 reads TGCAGCGTTGAAGATTATAGCAGCCTCTATGGCTACACCTTC. The chain couples TRBV29-1 to TRBJ1-2; no firm D call. This CDR3 contains 14 residues. Germline V gene lookup returns CDR1 SQVTM and CDR2 ANQGSEA. V was pared by 0 bases and J by 4 bases, with 12 bases between. Full variable domain (remainder filled in from reference TRBV29-1 and TRBJ1-2): SAVISQKPSRDICQRGTSLTIQCQVDSQVTMMFWYRQQPGQSLTLIATANQGSEATYESGFVIDKFPISRPNLTFSTLTVSNMSPEDSSIYLCSVEDYSSLYGYTFGSGTRLTVV.